This T cell receptor (beta chain) originates from a study of shared clonotypes between healthy human individuals. A CD45RA+ naive subset and a CD45RA-negative memory subset were split from CD4+ cells. Germline V lookup: CDR1 LNHDA, CDR2 SQIVND (reference sequence). The V end lost 6 bases, the J end lost 4 bases, and 18 bases lay between the germline ends. This CDR3 comprises 15 residues. This clone was seen a single time. The deep-level immunoSEQ assay was used. Splitting of each subset's genomic DNA was done evenly across several immunoSEQ plates. TCRdb's table, derived via immunoSEQ multiplex PCR, lists solely in-frame clones and lacks some. Found here are more than 2,000,000 clones, approximately 95% of them singletons; the top ten hold approximately 0.4%.

Sequencing was carried out using naive CD4+ T cells from PBMCs. The subset here: CD45RA+ positively selected. This sequence originates from a young man in good health. Some clones in this sample may be carry-over from other donors' samples. The V gene is TRBV19, the J gene TRBJ1-1; possible D gene TRBD1, 6 bases. CDR3 nucleotides: TGTGCCAGTAGAAACAGGGATAGCTTCGGCACTGAAGCTTTCTTT. It yields the protein CASRNRDSFGTEAFF.